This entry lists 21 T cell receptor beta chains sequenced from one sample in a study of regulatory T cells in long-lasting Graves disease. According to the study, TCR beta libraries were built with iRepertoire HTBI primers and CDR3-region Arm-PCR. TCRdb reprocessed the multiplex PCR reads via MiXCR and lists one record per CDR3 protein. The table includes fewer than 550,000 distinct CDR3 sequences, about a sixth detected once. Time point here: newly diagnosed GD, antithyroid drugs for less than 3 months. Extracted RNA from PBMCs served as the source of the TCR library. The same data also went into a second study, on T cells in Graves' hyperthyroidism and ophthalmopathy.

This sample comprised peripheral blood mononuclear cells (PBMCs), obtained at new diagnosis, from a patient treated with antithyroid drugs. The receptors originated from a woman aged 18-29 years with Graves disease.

The CDR3 is CASSYSYPTGFDTGELFF. The CDR3 region has the DNA TGTGCCAGCAGTTACTCTTATCCTACAGGGTTCGACACCGGGGAGCTGTTTTTT. The rearrangement links TRBV6-5 to TRBJ2-2, with TRBD1 as a possible D gene (6 bases). The CDR3 extends over 18 amino acids. Germline V gives CDR1 MNHEY, CDR2 SVGAGI. Trimming took 0 bases from V and 3 from J, leaving 17 bases between them.

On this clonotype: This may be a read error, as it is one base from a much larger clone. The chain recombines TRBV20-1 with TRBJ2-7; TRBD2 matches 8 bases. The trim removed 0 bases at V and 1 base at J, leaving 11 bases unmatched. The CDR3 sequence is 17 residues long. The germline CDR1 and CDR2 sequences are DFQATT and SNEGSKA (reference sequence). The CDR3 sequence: CSARDARPAGASYEQYF. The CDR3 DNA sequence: TGCAGTGCTAGAGATGCCCGTCCAGCGGGAGCTTCCTACGAGCAGTACTTC.

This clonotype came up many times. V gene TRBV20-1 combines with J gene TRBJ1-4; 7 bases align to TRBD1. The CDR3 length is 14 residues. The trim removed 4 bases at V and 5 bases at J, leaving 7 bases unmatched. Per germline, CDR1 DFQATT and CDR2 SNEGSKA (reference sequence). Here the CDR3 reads CSATDRERNEKLFF. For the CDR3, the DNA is TGCAGTGCTACAGACAGGGAGAGGAATGAAAAACTGTTTTTT.

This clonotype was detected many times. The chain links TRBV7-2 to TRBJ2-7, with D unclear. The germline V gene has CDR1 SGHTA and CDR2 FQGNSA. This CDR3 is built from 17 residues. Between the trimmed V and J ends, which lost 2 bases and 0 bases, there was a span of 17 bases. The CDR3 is CASSLRQVTTISYEQYF. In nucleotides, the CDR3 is TGTGCCAGCAGCTTAAGGCAGGTCACTACGATCTCCTACGAGCAGTACTTC. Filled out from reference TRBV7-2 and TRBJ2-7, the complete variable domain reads GAGVSQSPSNKVTEKGKDVELRCDPISGHTALYWYRQSLGQGLEFLIYFQGNSAPDKSGLPSDRFSAERTGGSVSTLTIQRTQQEDSAVYLCASSLRQVTTISYEQYFGPGTRLTVT.

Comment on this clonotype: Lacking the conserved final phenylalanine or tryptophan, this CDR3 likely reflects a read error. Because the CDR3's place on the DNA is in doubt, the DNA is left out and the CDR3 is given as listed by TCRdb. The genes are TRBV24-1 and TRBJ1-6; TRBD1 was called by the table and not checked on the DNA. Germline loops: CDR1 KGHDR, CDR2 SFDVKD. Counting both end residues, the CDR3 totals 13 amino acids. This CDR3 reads CATSAGETGRRGI.

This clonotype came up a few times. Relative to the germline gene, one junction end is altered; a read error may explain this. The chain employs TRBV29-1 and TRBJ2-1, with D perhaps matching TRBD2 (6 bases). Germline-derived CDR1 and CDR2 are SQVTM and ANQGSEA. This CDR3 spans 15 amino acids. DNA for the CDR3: TGCAGCGTGGAAGATGGCCAGCGGGTCCACAATGAGCAGTTCTTC. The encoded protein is CSVEDGQRVHNEQFF.

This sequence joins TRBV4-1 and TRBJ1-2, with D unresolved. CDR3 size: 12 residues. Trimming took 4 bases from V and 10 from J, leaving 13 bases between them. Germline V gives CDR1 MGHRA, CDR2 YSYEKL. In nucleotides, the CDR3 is TGCGCCAGCAGCCCGACAAACAGAGACTACACCTTC. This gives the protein CASSPTNRDYTF.

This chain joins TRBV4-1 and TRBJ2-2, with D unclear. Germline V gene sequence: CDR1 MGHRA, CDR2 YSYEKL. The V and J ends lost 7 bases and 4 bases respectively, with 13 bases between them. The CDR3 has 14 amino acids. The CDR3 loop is CASTPRVLTGELFF. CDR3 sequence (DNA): TGCGCCAGCACCCCAAGGGTCCTCACCGGGGAGCTGTTTTTT.

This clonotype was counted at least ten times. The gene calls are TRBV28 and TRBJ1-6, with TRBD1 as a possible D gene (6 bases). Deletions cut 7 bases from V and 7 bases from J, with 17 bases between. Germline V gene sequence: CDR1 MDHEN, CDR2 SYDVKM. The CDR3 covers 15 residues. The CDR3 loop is CASIPRMGANSPLHF. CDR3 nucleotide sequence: TGTGCCAGCATCCCTCGTATGGGGGCGAATTCACCCCTCCACTTT. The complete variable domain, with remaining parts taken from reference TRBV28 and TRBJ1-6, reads DVKVTQSSRYLVKRTGEKVFLECVQDMDHENMFWYRQDPGLGLRLIYFSYDVKMKEKGDIPEGYSVSREKKERFSLILESASTNQTSMYLCASIPRMGANSPLHFGNGTRLTVT.

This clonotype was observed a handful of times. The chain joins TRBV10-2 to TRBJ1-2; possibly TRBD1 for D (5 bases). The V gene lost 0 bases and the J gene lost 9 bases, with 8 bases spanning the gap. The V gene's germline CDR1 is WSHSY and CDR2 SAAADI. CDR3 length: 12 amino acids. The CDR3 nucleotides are TGCGCCAGCAGTGAGTCTGACAGAAGCTACACCTTC. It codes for CASSESDRSYTF.

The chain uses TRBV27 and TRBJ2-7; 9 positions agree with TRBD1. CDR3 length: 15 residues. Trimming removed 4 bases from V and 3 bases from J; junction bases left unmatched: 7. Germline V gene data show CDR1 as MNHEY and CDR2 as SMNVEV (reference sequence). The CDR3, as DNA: TGTGCCAGCAGTTCGCCCGGGACAGGGCTCTACGAGCAGTACTTC. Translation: CASSSPGTGLYEQYF.

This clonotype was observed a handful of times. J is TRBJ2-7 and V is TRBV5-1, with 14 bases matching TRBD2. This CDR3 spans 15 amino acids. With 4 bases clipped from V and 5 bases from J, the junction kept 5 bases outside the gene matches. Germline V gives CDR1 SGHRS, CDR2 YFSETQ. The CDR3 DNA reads TGCGCCAGCAGCCCCGGGACTAGCGGGAGAAACGAGCAGTACTTC. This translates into CASSPGTSGRNEQYF.

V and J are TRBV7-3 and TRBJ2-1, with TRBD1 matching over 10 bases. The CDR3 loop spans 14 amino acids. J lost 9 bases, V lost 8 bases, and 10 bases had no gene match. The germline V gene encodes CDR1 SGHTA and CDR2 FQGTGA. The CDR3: CASRKGTGDGEQFF. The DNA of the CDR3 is TGTGCCAGCCGTAAGGGGACAGGGGACGGTGAGCAGTTCTTC. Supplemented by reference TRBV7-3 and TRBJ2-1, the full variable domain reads GAGVSQTPSNKVTEKGKYVELRCDPISGHTALYWYRQSLGQGPEFLIYFQGTGAADDSGLPNDRFFAVRPEGSVSTLKIQRTERGDSAVYLCASRKGTGDGEQFFGPGTRLTVL.

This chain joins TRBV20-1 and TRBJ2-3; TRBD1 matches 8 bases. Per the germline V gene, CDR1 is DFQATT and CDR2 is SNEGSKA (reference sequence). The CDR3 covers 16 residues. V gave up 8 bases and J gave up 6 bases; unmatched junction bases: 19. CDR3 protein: CSSGTGSPGAWDTQYF. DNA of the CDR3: TGCAGTTCCGGGACAGGTTCCCCAGGGGCGTGGGATACGCAGTATTTT.

The CDR3 DNA reads as TGTGCCAGCAGCCCAATGAGGACAGCCTATGGCTACACCTTC. Residues: CASSPMRTAYGYTF. This rearrangement joins TRBV3-1 to TRBJ1-2; maybe TRBD1 (6 bases). The ends were cut back, 4 bases at V and 4 bases at J, with 13 bases in the middle. In germline, CDR1 is LGHDT, CDR2 YNNKEL (reference sequence). The CDR3 contains 14 residues.

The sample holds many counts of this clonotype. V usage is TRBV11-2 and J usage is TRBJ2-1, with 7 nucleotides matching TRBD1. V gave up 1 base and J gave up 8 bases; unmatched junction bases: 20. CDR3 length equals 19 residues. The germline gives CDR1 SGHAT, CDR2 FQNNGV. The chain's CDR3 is CASSLATGRGVGYKDEQFF. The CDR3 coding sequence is TGTGCCAGCAGCTTAGCGACAGGGAGAGGCGTGGGTTATAAGGATGAGCAGTTCTTC. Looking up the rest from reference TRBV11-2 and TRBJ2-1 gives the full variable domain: EAGVAQSPRYKIIEKRQSVAFWCNPISGHATLYWYQQILGQGPKLLIQFQNNGVVDDSQLPKDRFSAERLKGVDSTLKIQPAKLEDSAVYLCASSLATGRGVGYKDEQFFGPGTRLTVL.

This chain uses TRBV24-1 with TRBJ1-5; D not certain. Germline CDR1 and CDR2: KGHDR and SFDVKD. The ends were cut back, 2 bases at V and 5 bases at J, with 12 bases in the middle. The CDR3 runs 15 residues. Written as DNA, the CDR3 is TGTGCCACCAGTGATTCCGGGAGGAACGATCAGCCCCAGCATTTT. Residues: CATSDSGRNDQPQHF.

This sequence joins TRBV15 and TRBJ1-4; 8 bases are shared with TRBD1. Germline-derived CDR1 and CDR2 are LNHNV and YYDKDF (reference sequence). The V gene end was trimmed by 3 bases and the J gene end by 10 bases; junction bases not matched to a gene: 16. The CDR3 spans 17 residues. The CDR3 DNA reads TGTGCCACCAGCAGCGATCAGGGGGCGCGGAATCTCGGAAAACTGTTTTTT. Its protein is CATSSDQGARNLGKLFF.

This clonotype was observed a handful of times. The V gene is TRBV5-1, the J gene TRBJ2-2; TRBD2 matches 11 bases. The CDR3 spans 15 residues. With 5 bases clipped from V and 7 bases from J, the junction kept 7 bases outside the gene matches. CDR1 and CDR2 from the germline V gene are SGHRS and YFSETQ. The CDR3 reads CASRSTSGTVGELFF. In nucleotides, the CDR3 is TGCGCCAGCAGATCGACTAGCGGGACGGTCGGGGAGCTGTTTTTT.

Here the CDR3 reads CASSSDAPGGYTF. The DNA of the CDR3 is TGTGCCAGCAGTTCCGACGCTCCAGGGGGCTACACCTTC. The V and J genes are TRBV6-5 and TRBJ1-2; D is perhaps TRBD1 (5 bases). The CDR3 length is 13 residues. Trimming left V 4 bases short and J 8 bases short, with 14 bases between. Germline assignment: CDR1 MNHEY and CDR2 SVGAGI.

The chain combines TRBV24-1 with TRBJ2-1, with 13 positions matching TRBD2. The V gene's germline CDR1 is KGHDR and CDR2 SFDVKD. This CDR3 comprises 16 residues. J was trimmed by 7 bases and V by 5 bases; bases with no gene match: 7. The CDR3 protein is CATSAWTSGRSNEQFF. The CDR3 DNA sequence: TGTGCCACCAGTGCGTGGACTAGCGGGAGATCAAATGAGCAGTTCTTC.